A selection of T cell receptor beta chains follows, all from one sample in a study of post-analysis software for immune sequencing data. MiXCR was run by TCRdb on the PCR reads, yielding one entry per CDR3 protein. The sample shows more than 450,000 distinct CDR3 sequences, about a third of them seen only once. The material sequenced was blood. Every receptor here comes from a girl aged 2-17 years with multiple sclerosis. Each CDR3 is given with its conserved first and last residue. Fields, in order: V gene, clone size, J gene, D gene, CDR3 DNA, CDR3 protein. A D gene is named only where the DNA matches it firmly. Clone size, where shown, is once, few, many, or a class for clones that have expanded.

v_gene: TRBV10-3
abundance: few
j_gene: TRBJ2-3
d_gene: .
CDR3nt: TGTGCCATCACGGACAACACAGATACGCAGTATTTT
CDR3aa: CAITDNTDTQYF

v_gene: TRBV12-3/TRBV12-4
abundance: .
j_gene: TRBJ2-3
d_gene: .
CDR3nt: TGTGCCAGCAGTTTAGCCGGGGGCAGCAAAGATACGCAGTATTTT
CDR3aa: CASSLAGGSKDTQYF

v_gene: TRBV20-1
abundance: .
j_gene: TRBJ2-1
d_gene: .
CDR3nt: TGCAGTGCTCGAGCCCCCCTTGTGAGGGAGCAGTTCTTC
CDR3aa: CSARAPLVREQFF

v_gene: TRBV5-1
abundance: few
j_gene: TRBJ1-4
d_gene: .
CDR3nt: TGCGCCAGCAGCTTTTCCGGGCCCTCAACTAATGAAAAACTGTTTTTT
CDR3aa: CASSFSGPSTNEKLFF

v_gene: TRBV7-7
abundance: .
j_gene: TRBJ2-5
d_gene: .
CDR3nt: TGTGCCAGCAGCCCCTTGGGAGTGGCAGAGACCCAGTACTTC
CDR3aa: CASSPLGVAETQYF

v_gene: TRBV20-1
abundance: .
j_gene: TRBJ2-3
d_gene: TRBD2
CDR3nt: TGCAGTGCTAGAGATGATACTAGCGGTACCACAGATACGCAGTATTTT
CDR3aa: CSARDDTSGTTDTQYF

v_gene: TRBV7-9
abundance: .
j_gene: TRBJ1-4
d_gene: .
CDR3nt: TGTGCCAGCAGCCCCGCGACTCACTCCAGTGAAAAACTGTTTTTT
CDR3aa: CASSPATHSSEKLFF

v_gene: TRBV29-1
abundance: .
j_gene: TRBJ2-7
d_gene: TRBD1
CDR3nt: TGCAGCGTTGAAGACCGGGACAGGGAGCAGAACTTC
CDR3aa: CSVEDRDREQNF

v_gene: TRBV5-1
abundance: .
j_gene: TRBJ1-1
d_gene: TRBD1
CDR3nt: TGCGCCAGCAGCTTCATAGGGGGCACGGGGACTGGAGCTTTCTTT
CDR3aa: CASSFIGGTGTGAFF

v_gene: TRBV11-2
abundance: .
j_gene: TRBJ2-3
d_gene: .
CDR3nt: TGTGCCAGCGTCGCTGGGTGGCCAAGCACAGATACGCGGTATTTT
CDR3aa: CASVAGWPSTDTRYF

v_gene: TRBV2
abundance: .
j_gene: TRBJ1-1
d_gene: .
CDR3nt: TGTGCCAGCAGTGTTGATCGGGGAGGTTCTGAAGCTTTCTTT
CDR3aa: CASSVDRGGSEAFF

v_gene: TRBV20-1
abundance: many
j_gene: TRBJ2-7
d_gene: TRBD1
CDR3nt: TGCAGTGCTAGGGCCGGGACAGGGGGGTACGAGCAGTACTTC
CDR3aa: CSARAGTGGYEQYF

v_gene: TRBV20-1
abundance: .
j_gene: TRBJ2-3
d_gene: .
CDR3nt: TGCAGTGCTAGGCCAGGATCAGGCCCAGATACGCAGTATTTT
CDR3aa: CSARPGSGPDTQYF

v_gene: TRBV5-5
abundance: few
j_gene: TRBJ2-3
d_gene: .
CDR3nt: TGTGCCAGCAGCTTGGCTCAGTCAAGAGATACGCAGTATTTT
CDR3aa: CASSLAQSRDTQYF

v_gene: TRBV12-3/TRBV12-4
abundance: few
j_gene: TRBJ2-5
d_gene: TRBD2
CDR3nt: TGTGCCAGCAGTCCCACCGCTGGGACTAGCGGTCACCAAGAGACCCAGTACTTC
CDR3aa: CASSPTAGTSGHQETQYF

v_gene: TRBV19
abundance: .
j_gene: TRBJ2-3
d_gene: .
CDR3nt: TGTGCCAGTAGCCGGACGGGACTGTCCGCAGATACGCAGTATTTT
CDR3aa: CASSRTGLSADTQYF

v_gene: TRBV5-4
abundance: .
j_gene: TRBJ2-6
d_gene: .
CDR3nt: TGTGCCAGCAGCCGGCGGGGCGCTGGGGCCAACGTCCTGACTTTC
CDR3aa: CASSRRGAGANVLTF

v_gene: TRBV5-1
abundance: once
j_gene: TRBJ2-5
d_gene: TRBD1
CDR3nt: TGCGCCAGCGGACAGGGGGACGTAAGGGGGGAGACCCAGTACTTC
CDR3aa: CASGQGDVRGETQYF

v_gene: TRBV20-1
abundance: .
j_gene: TRBJ2-5
d_gene: TRBD2
CDR3nt: TGCAGTGCTGGACTAGGTGGGGGTCGCAATGAGCAGTACTTC
CDR3aa: CSAGLGGGRNEQYF

v_gene: TRBV28
abundance: .
j_gene: TRBJ2-7
d_gene: TRBD1
CDR3nt: TGTGCCAGCGGGACAGCTACACCCTACGAGCAGTACTTC
CDR3aa: CASGTATPYEQYF

v_gene: TRBV12-3/TRBV12-4
abundance: .
j_gene: TRBJ2-5
d_gene: TRBD1
CDR3nt: TGTGCCAGTGGACAGGGCCTCGGAGAGACCCAGTACTTC
CDR3aa: CASGQGLGETQYF

v_gene: TRBV7-9
abundance: .
j_gene: TRBJ2-7
d_gene: TRBD2
CDR3nt: TGTGCCAGCAGCTTAGGGACTAGCGCCTCCTACGAGCAGTACTTC
CDR3aa: CASSLGTSASYEQYF

v_gene: TRBV2
abundance: .
j_gene: TRBJ2-7
d_gene: .
CDR3nt: TGTGCCAGCAGTGAGGGTGGGTCTGACTACGAGCAGTACTTC
CDR3aa: CASSEGGSDYEQYF

v_gene: TRBV20-1
abundance: few
j_gene: TRBJ2-3
d_gene: .
CDR3nt: TGCAGTGCTGAGGGACTTAGCACAGATACGCAGTATTTT
CDR3aa: CSAEGLSTDTQYF

v_gene: TRBV5-5
abundance: .
j_gene: TRBJ2-6
d_gene: .
CDR3nt: TGTGCCAGCAGCTTCCTGTCAGGTACTGGGGCCAACGTCCTGACTTTC
CDR3aa: CASSFLSGTGANVLTF

v_gene: TRBV20-1
abundance: .
j_gene: TRBJ2-2
d_gene: TRBD2
CDR3nt: TGCAGTGCCAGACTAGCGCCAACCGGGGAGCTGTTTTTT
CDR3aa: CSARLAPTGELFF

v_gene: TRBV24-1
abundance: .
j_gene: TRBJ2-1
d_gene: TRBD1
CDR3nt: TGTGCCACCAGTAAAGGTCCCAGACAGGGGCCCCACAATGAGCAGTTCTTC
CDR3aa: CATSKGPRQGPHNEQFF

v_gene: TRBV28
abundance: once
j_gene: TRBJ1-2
d_gene: .
CDR3nt: TGTGCCAGCAGACAAAACAGGGCGTGGGGCTACACCTTC
CDR3aa: CASRQNRAWGYTF

v_gene: TRBV6-6
abundance: .
j_gene: TRBJ2-3
d_gene: .
CDR3nt: TGTGCCAGCAGTCAGACGGCAGATACGCAGTATTTT
CDR3aa: CASSQTADTQYF

v_gene: TRBV15
abundance: .
j_gene: TRBJ1-2
d_gene: .
CDR3nt: TGTGCCACCAGCAGAGATCCCTTCGGGCAAAACTATGGCTACACCTTC
CDR3aa: CATSRDPFGQNYGYTF

v_gene: TRBV3-1
abundance: few
j_gene: TRBJ2-3
d_gene: .
CDR3nt: TGTGCCAGCAGCCAAGCAGGCGGGGGCCCCACAGATACGCAGTATTTT
CDR3aa: CASSQAGGGPTDTQYF

v_gene: TRBV5-1
abundance: many
j_gene: TRBJ2-1
d_gene: .
CDR3nt: TGCGCCAGCAGCAAGGACCCCACCTACAATGAGCAGTTCTTC
CDR3aa: CASSKDPTYNEQFF

v_gene: TRBV28
abundance: few
j_gene: TRBJ1-1
d_gene: .
CDR3nt: TGTGCCAGCAGAACTCAATTAAGAGGGGTAATGAACACTGAAGCTTTCTTT
CDR3aa: CASRTQLRGVMNTEAFF

v_gene: TRBV4-1
abundance: .
j_gene: TRBJ2-7
d_gene: .
CDR3nt: TGCGCCAGCAGCCCCCCTGTTGGAGGCGGTGGCCAGTACTTC
CDR3aa: CASSPPVGGGGQYF

v_gene: TRBV7-6
abundance: .
j_gene: TRBJ1-2
d_gene: .
CDR3nt: TGTGCCAGCAGCTTAGCGACAGGCTATGGCTACACCTTC
CDR3aa: CASSLATGYGYTF

v_gene: TRBV6-5
abundance: .
j_gene: TRBJ2-1
d_gene: .
CDR3nt: TGTGCCAGCAGTTACTCGAGACGTAAGCAGTTCTTC
CDR3aa: CASSYSRRKQFF